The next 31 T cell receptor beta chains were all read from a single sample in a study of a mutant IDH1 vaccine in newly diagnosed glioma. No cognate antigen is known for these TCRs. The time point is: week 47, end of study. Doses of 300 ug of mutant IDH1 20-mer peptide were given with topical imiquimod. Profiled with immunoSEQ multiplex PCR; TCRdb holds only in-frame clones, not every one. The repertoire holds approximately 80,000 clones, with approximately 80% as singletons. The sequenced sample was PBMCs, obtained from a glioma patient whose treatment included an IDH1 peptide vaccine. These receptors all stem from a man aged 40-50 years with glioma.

Written as DNA, the CDR3 is TGCAGCGGCCGGACAGGGAGTCTCACCGGGGAGCTGTTTTTT. This encodes CSGRTGSLTGELFF. This chain uses TRBV29-1 with TRBJ2-2; 8 positions match TRBD1. Trimming took 7 bases from V and 4 from J; bases not matched to a gene: 8. The CDR3 is 14 residues long. Germline CDR1 reads SQVTM; CDR2 reads ANQGSEA.

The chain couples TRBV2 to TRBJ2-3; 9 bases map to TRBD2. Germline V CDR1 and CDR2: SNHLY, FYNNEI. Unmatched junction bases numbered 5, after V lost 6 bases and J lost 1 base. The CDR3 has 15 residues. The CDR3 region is CASRTSGSRTDTQYF. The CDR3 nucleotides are TGTGCCAGCAGGACTAGCGGTTCCCGCACAGATACGCAGTATTTT.

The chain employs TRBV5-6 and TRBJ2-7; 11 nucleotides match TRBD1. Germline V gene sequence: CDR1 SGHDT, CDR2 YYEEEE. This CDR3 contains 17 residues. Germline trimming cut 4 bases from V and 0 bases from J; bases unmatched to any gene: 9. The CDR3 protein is CASSQFQDRGHSYEQYF. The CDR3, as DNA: TGTGCCAGCAGCCAATTCCAGGACAGGGGGCACTCCTACGAGCAGTACTTC.

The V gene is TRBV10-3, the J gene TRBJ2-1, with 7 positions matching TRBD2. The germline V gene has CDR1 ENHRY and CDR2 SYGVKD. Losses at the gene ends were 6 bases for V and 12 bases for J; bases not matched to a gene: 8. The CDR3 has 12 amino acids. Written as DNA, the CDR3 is TGTGCCATCAGCGCCACCTCGGGGGGGCAGTTCTTC. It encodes CAISATSGGQFF.

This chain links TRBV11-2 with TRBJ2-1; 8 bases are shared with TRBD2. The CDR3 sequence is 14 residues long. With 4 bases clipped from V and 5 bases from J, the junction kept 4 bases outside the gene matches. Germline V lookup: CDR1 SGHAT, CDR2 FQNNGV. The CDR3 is CASSSLLADNEQFF. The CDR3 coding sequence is TGTGCCAGCAGCTCTTTACTAGCGGACAATGAGCAGTTCTTC.

The CDR3 loop is CASSPKGEQYF. The CDR3 DNA reads as TGTGCCAGCAGTCCTAAAGGCGAGCAGTACTTC. The chain carries TRBV21-1 and TRBJ2-7. TRBV21-1 is labeled a pseudogene. This CDR3 comprises 11 residues.

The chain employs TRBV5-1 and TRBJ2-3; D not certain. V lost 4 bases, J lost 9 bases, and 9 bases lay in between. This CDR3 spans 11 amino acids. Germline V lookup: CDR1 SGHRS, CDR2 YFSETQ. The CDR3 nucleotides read TGCGCCAGCAGCGACGGTGTGACGCAGTATTTT. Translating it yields CASSDGVTQYF.

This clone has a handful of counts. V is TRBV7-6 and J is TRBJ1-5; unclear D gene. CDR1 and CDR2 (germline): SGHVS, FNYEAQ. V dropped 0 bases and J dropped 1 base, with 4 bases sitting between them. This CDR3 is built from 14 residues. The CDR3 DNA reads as TGTGCCAGCAGCTTAGCGGGGAGCAATCAGCCCCAGCATTTT. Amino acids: CASSLAGSNQPQHF.

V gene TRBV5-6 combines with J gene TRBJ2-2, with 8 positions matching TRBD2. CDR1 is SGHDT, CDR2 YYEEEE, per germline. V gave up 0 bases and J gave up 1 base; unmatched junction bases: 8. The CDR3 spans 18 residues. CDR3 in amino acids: CASSLALAVRGNTGELFF. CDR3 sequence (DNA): TGTGCCAGCAGCTTGGCACTAGCGGTGCGGGGGAACACCGGGGAGCTGTTTTTT.

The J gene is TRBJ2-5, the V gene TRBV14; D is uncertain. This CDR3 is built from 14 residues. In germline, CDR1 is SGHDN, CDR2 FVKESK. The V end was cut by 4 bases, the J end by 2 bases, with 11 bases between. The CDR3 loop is CASSLGPLQETQYF. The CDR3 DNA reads TGTGCCAGCAGCCTTGGGCCTTTACAAGAGACCCAGTACTTC.

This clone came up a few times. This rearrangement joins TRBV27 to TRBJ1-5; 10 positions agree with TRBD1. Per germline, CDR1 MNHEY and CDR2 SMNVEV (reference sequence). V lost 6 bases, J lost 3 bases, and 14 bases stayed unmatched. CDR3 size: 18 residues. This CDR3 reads CASRPYHTGTGDNQPQHF. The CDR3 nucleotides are TGTGCCAGCAGACCTTATCACACGGGGACAGGGGACAATCAGCCCCAGCATTTT.

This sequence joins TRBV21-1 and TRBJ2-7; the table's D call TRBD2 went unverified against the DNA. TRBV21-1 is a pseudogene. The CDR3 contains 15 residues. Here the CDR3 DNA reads TGTGCCAGCAGCAAAGCGGGAGGGCCTAGGTACGAGCAGTACTTC. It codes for CASSKAGGPRYEQYF.

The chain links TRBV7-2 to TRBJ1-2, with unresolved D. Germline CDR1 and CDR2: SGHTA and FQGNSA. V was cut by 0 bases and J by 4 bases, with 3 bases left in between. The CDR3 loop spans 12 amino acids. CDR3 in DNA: TGTGCCAGCAGCTTAGCCACCTATGGCTACACCTTC. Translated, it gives CASSLATYGYTF.

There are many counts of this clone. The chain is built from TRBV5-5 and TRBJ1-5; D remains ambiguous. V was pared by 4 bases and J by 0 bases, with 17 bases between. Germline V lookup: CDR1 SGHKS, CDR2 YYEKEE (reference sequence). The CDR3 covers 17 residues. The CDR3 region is CASSLTMADYSNQPQHF. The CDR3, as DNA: TGTGCCAGCAGCCTCACGATGGCAGACTATAGCAATCAGCCCCAGCATTTT.

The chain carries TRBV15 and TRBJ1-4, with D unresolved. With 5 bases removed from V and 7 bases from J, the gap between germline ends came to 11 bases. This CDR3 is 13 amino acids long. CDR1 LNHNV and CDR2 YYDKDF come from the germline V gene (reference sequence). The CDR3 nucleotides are TGTGCCACCAGCCGAACGAGGGCTGAAAAACTGTTTTTT. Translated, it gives CATSRTRAEKLFF.

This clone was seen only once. This CDR3 is CASSLTGLAGGPETQYF. CDR3 nucleotide sequence: TGTGCCAGCAGCTTGACAGGACTAGCGGGGGGGCCAGAGACCCAGTACTTC. The gene calls are TRBV7-2 and TRBJ2-5; 15 nucleotides align to TRBD2. The CDR3 length is 17 residues. V dropped 3 bases and J dropped 4; count of bases not matched to a gene: 6. Germline CDR1 SGHTA, CDR2 FQGNSA.

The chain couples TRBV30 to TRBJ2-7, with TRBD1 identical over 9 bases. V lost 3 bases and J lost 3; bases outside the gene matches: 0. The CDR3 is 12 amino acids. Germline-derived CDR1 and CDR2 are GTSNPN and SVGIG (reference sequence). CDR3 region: CAWRGQGYEQYF. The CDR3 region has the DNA TGTGCCTGGAGGGGACAGGGCTACGAGCAGTACTTC.

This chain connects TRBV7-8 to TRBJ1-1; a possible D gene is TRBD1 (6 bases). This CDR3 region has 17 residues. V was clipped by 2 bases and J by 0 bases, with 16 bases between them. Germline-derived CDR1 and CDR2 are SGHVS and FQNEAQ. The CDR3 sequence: CASSLNPRTELNTEAFF. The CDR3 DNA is TGTGCCAGCAGCTTAAACCCACGGACAGAGCTGAACACTGAAGCTTTCTTT.

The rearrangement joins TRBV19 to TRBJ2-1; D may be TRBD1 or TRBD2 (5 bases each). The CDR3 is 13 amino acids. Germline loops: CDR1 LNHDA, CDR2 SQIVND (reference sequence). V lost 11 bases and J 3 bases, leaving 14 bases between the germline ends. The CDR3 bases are TGTGCCGCTACAAGGGGAGACTACAATGAGCAGTTCTTC. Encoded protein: CAATRGDYNEQFF. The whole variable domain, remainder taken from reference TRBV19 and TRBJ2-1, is DGGITQSPKYLFRKEGQNVTLSCEQNLNHDAMYWYRQDPGQGLRLIYYSQIVNDFQKGDIAEGYSVSREKKESFPLTVTSAQKNPTAFYLCAATRGDYNEQFFGPGTRLTVL.

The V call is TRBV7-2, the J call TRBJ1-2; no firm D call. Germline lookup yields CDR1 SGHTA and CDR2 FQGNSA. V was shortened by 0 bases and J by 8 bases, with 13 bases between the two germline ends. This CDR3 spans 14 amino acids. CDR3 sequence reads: CASSLATVAEGYTF. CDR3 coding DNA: TGTGCCAGCAGCTTAGCCACTGTGGCGGAGGGCTACACCTTC. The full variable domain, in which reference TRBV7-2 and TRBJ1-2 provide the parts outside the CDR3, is GAGVSQSPSNKVTEKGKDVELRCDPISGHTALYWYRQSLGQGLEFLIYFQGNSAPDKSGLPSDRFSAERTGGSVSTLTIQRTQQEDSAVYLCASSLATVAEGYTFGSGTRLTVV.

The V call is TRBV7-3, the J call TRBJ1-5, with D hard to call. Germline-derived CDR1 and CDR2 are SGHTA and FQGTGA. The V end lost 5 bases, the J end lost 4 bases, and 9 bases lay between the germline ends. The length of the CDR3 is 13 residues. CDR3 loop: CASSHGGNQPQHF. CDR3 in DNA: TGTGCCAGCAGCCACGGAGGGAATCAGCCCCAGCATTTT.

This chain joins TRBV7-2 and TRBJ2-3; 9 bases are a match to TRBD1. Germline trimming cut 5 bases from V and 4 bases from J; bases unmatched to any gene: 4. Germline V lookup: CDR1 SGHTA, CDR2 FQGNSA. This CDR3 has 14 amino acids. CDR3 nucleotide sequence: TGTGCCAGCAGCCTCCGGGACAGGGCAGATACGCAGTATTTT. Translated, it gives CASSLRDRADTQYF.

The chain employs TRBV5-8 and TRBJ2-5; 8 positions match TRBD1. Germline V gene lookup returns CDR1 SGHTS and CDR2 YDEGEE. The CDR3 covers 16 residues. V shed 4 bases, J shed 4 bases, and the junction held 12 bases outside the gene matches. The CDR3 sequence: CASSPGFQGAGETQYF. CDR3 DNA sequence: TGTGCCAGCAGCCCGGGGTTTCAGGGGGCAGGAGAGACCCAGTACTTC.

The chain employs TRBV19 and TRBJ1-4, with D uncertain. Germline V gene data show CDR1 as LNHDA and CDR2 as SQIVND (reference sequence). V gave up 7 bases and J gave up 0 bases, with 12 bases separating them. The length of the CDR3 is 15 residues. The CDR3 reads CASKPGGSTNEKLFF. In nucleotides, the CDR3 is TGTGCCAGTAAACCAGGCGGGTCAACTAATGAAAAACTGTTTTTT.

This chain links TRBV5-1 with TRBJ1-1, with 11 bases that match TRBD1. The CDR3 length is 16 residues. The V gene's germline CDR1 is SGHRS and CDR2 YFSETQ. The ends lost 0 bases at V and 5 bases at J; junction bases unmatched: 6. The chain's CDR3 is CASSLGTGGVGTEAFF. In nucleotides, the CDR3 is TGCGCCAGCAGCTTGGGGACAGGGGGCGTCGGAACTGAAGCTTTCTTT.

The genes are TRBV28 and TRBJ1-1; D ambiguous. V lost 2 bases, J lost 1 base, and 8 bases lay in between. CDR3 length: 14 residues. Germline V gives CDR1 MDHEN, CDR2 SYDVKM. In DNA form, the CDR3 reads TGTGCCAGCAGTTTACCGGGCACGAACACTGAAGCTTTCTTT. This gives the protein CASSLPGTNTEAFF.

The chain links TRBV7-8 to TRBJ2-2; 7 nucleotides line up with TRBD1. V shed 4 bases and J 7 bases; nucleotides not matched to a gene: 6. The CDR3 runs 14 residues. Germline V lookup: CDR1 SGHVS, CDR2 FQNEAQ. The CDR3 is CASSSKGANGELFF. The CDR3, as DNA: TGTGCCAGCAGCTCCAAGGGGGCTAACGGGGAGCTGTTTTTT.

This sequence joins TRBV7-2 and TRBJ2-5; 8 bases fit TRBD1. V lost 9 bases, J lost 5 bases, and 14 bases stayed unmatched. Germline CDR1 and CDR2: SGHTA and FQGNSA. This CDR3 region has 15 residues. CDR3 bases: TGTGCCAGTGGGACAGGACTGAGTTCCAGGGAGACCCAGTACTTC. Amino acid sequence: CASGTGLSSRETQYF.

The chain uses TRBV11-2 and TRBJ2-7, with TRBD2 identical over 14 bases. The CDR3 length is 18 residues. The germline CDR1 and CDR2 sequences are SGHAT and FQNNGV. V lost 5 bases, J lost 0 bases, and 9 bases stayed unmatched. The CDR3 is CASSPGTSGGLSSYEQYF. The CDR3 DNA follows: TGTGCCAGCAGCCCAGGGACTAGCGGGGGCCTCAGCTCCTACGAGCAGTACTTC.

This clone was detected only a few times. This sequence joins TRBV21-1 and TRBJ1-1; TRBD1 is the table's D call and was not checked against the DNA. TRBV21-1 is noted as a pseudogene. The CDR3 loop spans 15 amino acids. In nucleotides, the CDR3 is TGTGCCAGCAGCAATTCAGGGGACGGCGACACTGAAGCTTTCTTT. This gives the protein CASSNSGDGDTEAFF.

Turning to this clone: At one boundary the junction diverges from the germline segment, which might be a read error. As DNA, the CDR3 is TGTGCCGGCAGCTCTGGAAGCGGGGCCCGCACAGATACGCAGTATTTT. The encoded protein is CAGSSGSGARTDTQYF. The chain uses TRBV7-2 and TRBJ2-3; 7 bases are shared with TRBD2. The CDR3 is 16 residues long. Germline-derived CDR1 and CDR2 are SGHTA and FQGNSA.